This T cell receptor beta chain came from a study of CD8+ T cells in alopecia areata. This CDR3 region has 14 residues. J gave up 1 base and V 4 bases, and 5 bases lay outside the gene matches. The germline CDR1 and CDR2 sequences are SGHNT and YYREEE (reference sequence). Described treatment: oral pan-JAK inhibitor, 5-10 mg twice daily. RNA was extracted and reverse transcribed into cDNA as the sequencing template. Measured with immunoSEQ multiplex PCR; TCRdb has only the in-frame clones, and not every one. The sample holds 150,000 to 200,000 clones, about 71% seen once. The sequencing used CD4+ T cells sorted from blood, collected at week 4, from a patient treated with tofacitinib. The gene calls are TRBV5-4 and TRBJ2-7; 7 positions agree with TRBD1. This TCR was recovered from a human donor with alopecia areata. In DNA form, the CDR3 reads TGTGCCAGCAGCCCCGGGACAGCGTCCTACGAGCAGTACTTC. Amino acids: CASSPGTASYEQYF.